This TCR beta chain comes out of a study of T cells after somatic rescue of genetic block. The assay was immunoSEQ multiplex PCR, and TCRdb's table has in-frame clones only and misses some. The table lists about 52,000 clones, approximately 96% of them singletons, with approximately 0.077% in the top ten. This clone was seen once. The V and J ends lost 3 bases and 2 bases respectively, with 1 base between them. The CDR3 sequence is 11 residues long. Germline V CDR1 and CDR2: KGHSH, LQKENI. V gene TRBV18 combines with J gene TRBJ1-2; D not resolved. Sequences were obtained from peripheral blood mononuclear cells (PBMCs). This TCR was recovered from a child under two years old. The CDR3 here is CASSPNYGYTF. DNA of the CDR3: TGTGCCAGCTCACCCAACTATGGCTACACCTTC.